This T cell receptor beta chain was recovered during a study of regulatory T cells in long-lasting Graves disease. Study-level points and caveats: Persistent disease was characterized by preferential usage of TRBV28, TRBJ1-2 and TRBJ2-5. Patients with persistent disease shared over 2,500 public clonotypes, outpacing the 966 shared by new patients. For persistent Graves' patients, TCR diversity was lower than for newly diagnosed ones.

Only a few counts were recorded for this clonotype. The antigen is not known. CDR3 length equals 13 residues. Germline CDR1 DFQATT, CDR2 SNEGSKA (reference sequence). V dropped 3 bases and J dropped 5 bases, with 14 bases sitting between them. Both iRepertoire HTBI primers and Arm-PCR of CDR3 regions were used to build the TCR beta libraries. A single record per CDR3 protein comes from TCRdb applying MiXCR to the multiplex PCR reads. The sample has about 460,000 distinct CDR3 sequences; about 22% are singletons. The time point was: persistent/refractory GD, antithyroid drugs over 5 years with positive TRAb. After RNA was extracted from PBMCs, the TCR library was made from it. As a group, patients came from one endocrinology department in Xi'an, China.

This TCR was sampled from a female donor with Graves disease. Here the sequenced sample was peripheral blood mononuclear cells (PBMCs), taken when the disease was refractory, from a patient treated with antithyroid drugs. V gene TRBV20-1 combines with J gene TRBJ2-7; D might be TRBD2 (6 bases). The CDR3 sequence: CSARGFWRDEQYF. CDR3 bases: TGCAGTGCTAGGGGCTTTTGGAGGGACGAGCAGTACTTC.